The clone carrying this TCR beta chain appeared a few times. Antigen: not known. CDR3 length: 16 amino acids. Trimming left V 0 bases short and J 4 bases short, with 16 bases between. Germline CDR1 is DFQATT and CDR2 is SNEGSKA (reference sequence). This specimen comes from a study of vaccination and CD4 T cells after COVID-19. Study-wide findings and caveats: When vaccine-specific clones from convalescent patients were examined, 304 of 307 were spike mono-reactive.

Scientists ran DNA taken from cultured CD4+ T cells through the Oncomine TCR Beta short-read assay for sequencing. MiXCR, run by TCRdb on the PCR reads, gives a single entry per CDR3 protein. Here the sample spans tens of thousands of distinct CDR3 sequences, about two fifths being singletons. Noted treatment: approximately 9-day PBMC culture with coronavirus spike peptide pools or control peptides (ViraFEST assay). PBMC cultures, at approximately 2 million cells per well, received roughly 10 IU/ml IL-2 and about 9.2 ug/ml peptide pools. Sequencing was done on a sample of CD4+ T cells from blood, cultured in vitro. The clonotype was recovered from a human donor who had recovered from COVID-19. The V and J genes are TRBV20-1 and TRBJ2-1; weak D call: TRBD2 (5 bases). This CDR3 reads CSARDVWAERYNEQFF. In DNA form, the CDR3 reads TGCAGTGCTAGAGATGTTTGGGCGGAGCGGTACAATGAGCAGTTCTTC.